Presented here are 22 T cell receptor beta chains from one specimen sequenced in a study of T cell changes during pregnancy in multiple sclerosis. Using immunoSEQ multiplex PCR, the repertoire was profiled, and TCRdb retains in-frame clones only, with some absent. Here the sample spans approximately 80,000 clones, approximately 93% being singletons. This material consisted of peripheral blood, taken in the second trimester of pregnancy. These receptor sequences come from a female donor in good health, enrolled as a control in a pregnancy study.

Many counts were recorded for this clone. This same CDR3 is encoded by further DNA sequences in the sample. The chain employs TRBV5-1 and TRBJ2-1; TRBD2 aligns across 8 bases. The CDR3 covers 14 residues. The V gene end was trimmed by 5 bases and the J gene end by 4 bases; junction bases not matched to a gene: 5. The V gene's germline CDR1 is SGHRS and CDR2 YFSETQ. The CDR3 here is CASSFSGAYNEQFF. CDR3 sequence (DNA): TGCGCCAGCAGTTTTAGCGGGGCATACAATGAGCAGTTCTTC.

This rearrangement joins TRBV27 to TRBJ2-7; weak D call: TRBD2 (6 bases). The germline CDR1 and CDR2 sequences are MNHEY and SMNVEV (reference sequence). V lost 3 bases, J lost 2 bases, and 14 bases lay in between. The CDR3 spans 15 residues. The CDR3: CASSLGSGGTYEQYF. CDR3 bases: TGTGCCAGCAGTTTGGGGAGTGGCGGGACCTACGAGCAGTACTTC.

The chain carries TRBV7-8 and TRBJ2-5; 12 positions agree with TRBD1. CDR1 and CDR2 (germline): SGHVS, FQNEAQ. The CDR3 is 17 residues long. V was clipped by 0 bases and J by 5 bases; unmatched bases: 7. In nucleotides, the CDR3 is TGTGCCAGCAGCTTAGCGATGTGGGACAGGGGGCTGGAGACCCAGTACTTC. Protein product: CASSLAMWDRGLETQYF.

V usage is TRBV7-6 and J usage is TRBJ1-1; TRBD1 might be the D (5 bases). CDR1 and CDR2 from the germline V gene are SGHVS and FNYEAQ. The V end was cut by 4 bases, the J end by 3 bases, with 15 bases between. This CDR3 is built from 15 residues. The CDR3 DNA reads as TGTGCCAGCAGCTCCCGGTTCGGGGGGGACACTGAAGCTTTCTTT. This translates into CASSSRFGGDTEAFF.

The CDR3 here is CASSGGDRRRDTQYF. The CDR3 DNA sequence: TGTGCCAGCAGTGGGGGGGACAGGAGGAGAGATACGCAGTATTTT. The V call is TRBV6-1, the J call TRBJ2-3; TRBD1 agrees at 8 bases. J was trimmed by 5 bases and V by 4 bases; bases with no gene match: 8. The germline V gene encodes CDR1 MNHNS and CDR2 SASEGT. The CDR3 contains 15 residues.

The J gene is TRBJ1-1, the V gene TRBV7-9; 7 nucleotides agree with TRBD1. V dropped 4 bases and J dropped 7; count of bases not matched to a gene: 9. There are 14 residues in the CDR3. Germline CDR1 is SEHNR and CDR2 is FQNEAQ (reference sequence). The CDR3 bases are TGTGCCAGCAGCTCAAGACAGGGAAGGGGTGAAGCTTTCTTT. This sequence encodes CASSSRQGRGEAFF.

The chain couples TRBV27 to TRBJ1-5; D remains unclear. Germline V gene sequence: CDR1 MNHEY, CDR2 SMNVEV (reference sequence). The V gene lost 3 bases and the J gene lost 4 bases, with 10 bases spanning the gap. CDR3 length: 14 amino acids. The CDR3 is CASSFVSGNQPQHF. The CDR3 bases are TGTGCCAGCAGTTTTGTTAGCGGGAATCAGCCCCAGCATTTT.

The rearrangement uses TRBV5-6 and TRBJ2-1; tentatively, D is TRBD1 (5 bases). Germline CDR1 is SGHDT and CDR2 is YYEEEE. Deletions cut 4 bases from V and 7 bases from J, with 21 bases between. There are 16 residues in the CDR3. The CDR3 DNA sequence: TGTGCCAGCAGCCGTCCGCAAGTAGGGGTGGGGAATGAGCAGTTCTTC. Amino acid sequence: CASSRPQVGVGNEQFF.

J is TRBJ1-6 and V is TRBV28; D is unclear. V gave up 3 bases and J gave up 15 bases, with 9 bases separating them. The CDR3 sequence is 11 residues long. Germline CDR1 reads MDHEN; CDR2 reads SYDVKM. CDR3 nucleotide sequence: TGTGCCAGCAGTTTTGCGGATGGCCTCCACTTT. The encoded protein is CASSFADGLHF.

The chain employs TRBV27 and TRBJ2-1, with D possibly TRBD2 on 5 matching bases. The CDR3 spans 13 residues. The V and J ends lost 1 base and 7 bases respectively, with 8 bases between them. Per the germline V gene, CDR1 is MNHEY and CDR2 is SMNVEV (reference sequence). The CDR3 region has the DNA TGTGCCAGCAGTTTATGGAGGTTGAATGAGCAGTTCTTC. This encodes CASSLWRLNEQFF.

The J gene is TRBJ1-1, the V gene TRBV6-1; 7 bases agree with TRBD1. The CDR3 consists of 17 residues. CDR1 is MNHNS and CDR2 is SASEGT in the germline V gene. V was clipped by 3 bases and J by 0 bases; unmatched bases: 10. CDR3 DNA sequence: TGTGCCAGCAGTGATTTCGCCGGGACAGTAATGAACACTGAAGCTTTCTTT. As protein: CASSDFAGTVMNTEAFF.

The CDR3 is CASSLRDRAFYEQYF. The CDR3 DNA reads TGTGCCAGCAGTCTCCGGGACAGGGCTTTCTACGAGCAGTACTTC. V usage is TRBV28 and J usage is TRBJ2-7; TRBD1 matches at 9 bases. The CDR3 is made up of 15 amino acids. V was pared by 5 bases and J by 3 bases, with 8 bases of the junction left unmatched. Germline V gene sequence: CDR1 MDHEN, CDR2 SYDVKM.

The chain combines TRBV10-2 with TRBJ2-5; tentatively, D is TRBD1 (7 bases). The ends were cut back, 3 bases at V and 2 bases at J, with 16 bases in the middle. The CDR3 is 16 amino acids. The germline CDR1 and CDR2 sequences are WSHSY and SAAADI. CDR3 coding DNA: TGCGCCAGCAGTGACGGAGGGACAGTCGTTCAAGAGACCCAGTACTTC. Encoded protein: CASSDGGTVVQETQYF.

This chain links TRBV10-3 with TRBJ2-3; TRBD1 matches 9 bases. J lost 5 bases, V lost 6 bases, and 9 bases had no gene match. Germline V CDR1 and CDR2: ENHRY, SYGVKD. This CDR3 has 15 residues. The CDR3 DNA is TGTGCCATCAGCCCGGGACAGGGAGGGATAGATACGCAGTATTTT. Amino acids: CAISPGQGGIDTQYF.

The chain carries TRBV2 and TRBJ1-1, with 7 bases lining up with TRBD1. Trimming took 6 bases from V and 0 from J; bases not matched to a gene: 7. This CDR3 spans 15 amino acids. Germline V lookup: CDR1 SNHLY, CDR2 FYNNEI. This CDR3 is CASSADRHMNTEAFF. The DNA for the CDR3 is TGTGCCAGCAGCGCGGACAGGCACATGAACACTGAAGCTTTCTTT.

This rearrangement joins TRBV18 to TRBJ1-1; possible D gene TRBD1, 6 bases. The CDR3 runs 14 residues. Trimming left V 2 bases short and J 5 bases short, with 12 bases between. CDR1 is KGHSH, CDR2 LQKENI, per germline. The CDR3 reads CASSPRQDWTEAFF. CDR3 DNA: TGTGCCAGCTCACCAAGACAGGATTGGACTGAAGCTTTCTTT.

This clone is a singleton in its sample. V and J are TRBV25-1 and TRBJ2-5; maybe TRBD2 (6 bases). The CDR3 totals 18 residues. Trimming shortened V by 1 base and J by 4 bases, and 22 bases separated the two germline ends. Germline lookup yields CDR1 MGHDK and CDR2 SYGVNS. This CDR3 is CASSEWGVSGLGGETQYF. The CDR3 nucleotides read TGTGCCAGCAGTGAATGGGGCGTGAGCGGCCTGGGAGGAGAGACCCAGTACTTC.

The chain has TRBV5-4 and TRBJ2-4; D remains unclear. This CDR3 has 18 amino acids. Deletions cut 0 bases from V and 0 bases from J, with 16 bases between. In germline, CDR1 is SGHNT, CDR2 YYREEE (reference sequence). The CDR3 is CASSLETKYGPAKNIQYF. In DNA, the CDR3 is TGTGCCAGCAGCTTGGAAACGAAATACGGTCCAGCCAAAAACATTCAGTACTTC.

The chain joins TRBV19 to TRBJ2-7; 9 bases fit TRBD1. V lost 6 bases, J lost 1 base, and 10 bases stayed unmatched. Germline CDR1 and CDR2: LNHDA and SQIVND (reference sequence). This CDR3 has 16 residues. The CDR3 nucleotides read TGTGCCAGTAGGGCAACGGACAGGGGAGGTTCCTACGAGCAGTACTTC. It translates to CASRATDRGGSYEQYF.

The V and J genes are TRBV7-6 and TRBJ2-7, with TRBD2 matching over 8 bases. The length of the CDR3 is 17 residues. V shed 1 base and J 6 bases; nucleotides not matched to a gene: 14. Germline V lookup: CDR1 SGHVS, CDR2 FNYEAQ. CDR3 amino acids: CASSLGSTGSGMGEQYF. CDR3 nucleotides: TGTGCCAGCAGCTTAGGAAGCACCGGTAGCGGGATGGGCGAGCAGTACTTC. Looking up the rest from reference TRBV7-6 and TRBJ2-7 gives the full variable domain: GAGVSQSPRYKVTKRGQDVALRCDPISGHVSLYWYRQALGQGPEFLTYFNYEAQQDKSGLPNDRFSAERPEGSISTLTIQRTEQRDSAMYRCASSLGSTGSGMGEQYFGPGTRLTVT.

In this sample, this clone turned up a few times. V and J are TRBV5-1 and TRBJ1-1, with D hard to call. The CDR3 totals 13 residues. With 3 bases removed from V and 0 bases from J, the gap between germline ends came to 6 bases. Germline V gene data show CDR1 as SGHRS and CDR2 as YFSETQ. In nucleotides, the CDR3 is TGCGCCAGCAGCTCCCCCATGAACACTGAAGCTTTCTTT. Protein: CASSSPMNTEAFF.

The chain couples TRBV27 to TRBJ2-7; D might be TRBD1 (6 bases). Trimming removed 7 bases from V and 1 base from J, with 14 bases in between. Germline V gives CDR1 MNHEY, CDR2 SMNVEV (reference sequence). This CDR3 contains 14 residues. The CDR3 nucleotides are TGTGCCAGCACTAGCTCCGGACAGTCCTACGAGCAGTACTTC. Its translation is CASTSSGQSYEQYF.